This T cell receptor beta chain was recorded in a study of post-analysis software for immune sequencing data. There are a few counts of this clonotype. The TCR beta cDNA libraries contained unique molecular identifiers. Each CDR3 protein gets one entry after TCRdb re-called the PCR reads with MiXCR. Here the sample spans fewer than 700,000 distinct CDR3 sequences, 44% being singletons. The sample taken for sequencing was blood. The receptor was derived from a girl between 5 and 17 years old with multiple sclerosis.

CDR3 sequence: CASSSAGVEQYF. DNA for the CDR3: TGTGCCAGCAGCTCAGCTGGTGTCGAGCAGTACTTC. The chain employs TRBV3-1 and TRBJ2-7; D is unclear. V lost 5 bases and J lost 6, with 11 bases in between. The CDR3 loop spans 12 amino acids. Germline CDR1 reads LGHDT; CDR2 reads YNNKEL (reference sequence).